Listed here are 28 T cell receptor beta chains from one sample, sequenced in a study of T cells in Graves' hyperthyroidism and ophthalmopathy. RNA transcripts provided the source from which TCR beta CDR3 regions were amplified. Initially, a first-round RT-PCR of the TCR CDR3 employed the HTBI primer set. From the multiplex PCR reads, TCRdb called clonotypes with MiXCR, one entry per CDR3 protein. Of a few hundred thousand distinct CDR3 sequences listed, about 43% were seen once; the top ten hold around 20%. Material for sequencing was peripheral blood or thyroid tissue (not recorded which). These TCRs come from an adult woman with Graves' disease, either hyperthyroidism or ophthalmopathy (not recorded which).

The rearrangement links TRBV6-4 to TRBJ2-5; D remains ambiguous. The CDR3 totals 10 residues. V was trimmed by 7 bases and J by 13 bases, leaving 13 bases between them. Germline V gene sequence: CDR1 MRHNA, CDR2 SNTAGT. The CDR3 reads CASTARFRYF. The CDR3 DNA is TGTGCCAGCACCGCTAGATTTCGGTACTTC.

This clonotype was found many times. The chain couples TRBV20-1 to TRBJ2-7; 8 bases fit TRBD2. The CDR3 has 13 amino acids. Germline V gene data show CDR1 as DFQATT and CDR2 as SNEGSKA (reference sequence). With V trimmed by 3 bases and J by 0 bases, 1 base remained unmatched. This CDR3 is CSASSGTSYEQYF. CDR3 nucleotides: TGCAGTGCTAGTAGCGGGACCTCCTACGAGCAGTACTTC.

The chain has TRBV2 and TRBJ1-6, with TRBD1 matching 8 bases. V was pared by 7 bases and J by 9 bases, with 8 bases of the junction left unmatched. The CDR3 spans 14 residues. The germline gives CDR1 SNHLY, CDR2 FYNNEI. The DNA of the CDR3 is TGTGCCAGCACAACGACAGGGACAGGTTCACCCCTCCACTTT. It encodes CASTTTGTGSPLHF. Looking up the rest from reference TRBV2 and TRBJ1-6 gives the full variable domain: EPEVTQTPSHQVTQMGQEVILRCVPISNHLYFYWYRQILGQKVEFLVSFYNNEISEKSEIFDDQFSVERPDGSNFTLKIRSTKLEDSAMYFCASTTTGTGSPLHFGNGTRLTVT.

The chain is built from TRBV11-2 and TRBJ2-5; D perhaps matches TRBD1 (5 bases). V was clipped by 5 bases and J by 1 base, with 11 bases between them. The CDR3 has 14 amino acids. Germline CDR1 and CDR2: SGHAT and FQNNGV. This chain's CDR3 is CASSEGHLQETQYF. The CDR3 nucleotides read TGTGCCAGCAGCGAAGGACACCTCCAAGAGACCCAGTACTTC.

The chain uses TRBV5-1 and TRBJ1-1, with D possibly being TRBD1 (6 bases). Germline values: CDR1 SGHRS, CDR2 YFSETQ. The CDR3 is made up of 15 amino acids. Trimming removed 1 base from V and 4 bases from J, with 14 bases in between. CDR3 in DNA: TGCGCCAGCAGCTTGATGGGCAGGGGAGGCACTGAAGCTTTCTTT. Its protein product is CASSLMGRGGTEAFF.

In this sample, this clonotype turned up a few times. The chain uses TRBV6-6 and TRBJ2-2; weak D call: TRBD2 (5 bases). CDR3 length: 15 residues. V was trimmed by 2 bases and J by 3 bases, leaving 10 bases between them. The V gene's germline CDR1 is MNHNY and CDR2 SVGAGI (reference sequence). The CDR3 reads CASSYDAGDTGELFF. The DNA for the CDR3 is TGTGCCAGCAGTTACGACGCGGGTGACACCGGGGAGCTGTTTTTT.

This clonotype showed up many times. This chain uses TRBV10-3 with TRBJ2-5; D unclear. V was clipped by 2 bases and J by 2 bases, with 9 bases between them. CDR1 ENHRY and CDR2 SYGVKD come from the germline V gene. This CDR3 is built from 14 residues. The CDR3 region is CAISEKEGQETQYF. Written as DNA, the CDR3 is TGTGCCATCAGTGAGAAGGAAGGGCAAGAGACCCAGTACTTC.

This chain connects TRBV7-8 to TRBJ1-4; D perhaps matches TRBD1 (5 bases). CDR1 is SGHVS, CDR2 FQNEAQ, per germline. The CDR3 totals 15 residues. Trimming removed 5 bases from V and 8 bases from J, with 18 bases in between. CDR3 in amino acids: CASSLHRTSEEKLFF. The CDR3 DNA reads as TGTGCCAGCAGCCTACACAGGACTAGCGAGGAAAAACTGTTTTTT.

This clonotype has at least ten counts. V and J are TRBV9 and TRBJ2-2, with D possibly matching TRBD2 (6 bases). Trimming took off 5 bases at V and 2 bases at J, with 10 bases between the two ends. Germline lookup yields CDR1 SGDLS and CDR2 YYNGEE. The CDR3 runs to 14 residues. CDR3 region: CASRGTPNTGELFF. CDR3 coding DNA: TGTGCCAGCAGGGGGACTCCCAACACCGGGGAGCTGTTTTTT.

This rearrangement joins TRBV20-1 to TRBJ2-5; D is perhaps TRBD2 (6 bases). The germline V gene has CDR1 DFQATT and CDR2 SNEGSKA (reference sequence). With 1 base removed from V and 5 bases from J, the gap between germline ends came to 14 bases. CDR3 length: 14 amino acids. The CDR3 sequence is CSARGGPGRETQYF. Written as DNA, the CDR3 is TGCAGTGCTAGAGGTGGACCGGGGAGGGAGACCCAGTACTTC.

The chain recombines TRBV6-4 with TRBJ1-1; tentative D call: TRBD1 (5 bases). Trimming took 5 bases from V and 0 from J, leaving 10 bases between them. The germline CDR1 and CDR2 sequences are MRHNA and SNTAGT. The CDR3 has 14 residues. The CDR3 DNA reads TGTGCCAGCAGTTTCAGGGCCTTGAACACTGAAGCTTTCTTT. Translating it yields CASSFRALNTEAFF.

This clonotype occurred many times. This sequence joins TRBV6-5 and TRBJ2-7; TRBD1 matches 9 bases. Germline assignment: CDR1 MNHEY and CDR2 SVGAGI. The CDR3 consists of 14 residues. V was pared by 4 bases and J by 4 bases, with 5 bases of the junction left unmatched. CDR3 sequence (DNA): TGTGCCAGCAGTTTCCTCGGACAGGGGTACGAGCAGTACTTC. Translation: CASSFLGQGYEQYF.

The table lists this clonotype with a few counts. The V call is TRBV6-9, the J call TRBJ1-2; 10 nucleotides match TRBD1. The length of the CDR3 is 15 residues. Germline V lookup: CDR1 MNHGY, CDR2 SVAAGI. After removal of 6 bases from V and 0 bases from J, the junction contained 4 bases not matched to a gene. The CDR3 DNA reads as TGTGCCAGCAGAGGGACAGGGGCTTCTAACTATGGCTACACCTTC. Translated: CASRGTGASNYGYTF.

This clonotype was recorded at least ten times. The chain is built from TRBV10-2 and TRBJ2-7, with 12 bases identical to TRBD2. The CDR3 spans 14 residues. Germline CDR1 is WSHSY and CDR2 is SAAADI. V lost 7 bases to trimming and J lost 6 bases; unmatched junction nucleotides: 7. The CDR3 nucleotides read TGCGCCAGCACGTCACTAGCGGGAGGTTTCGAGCAGTACTTC. Translated, it gives CASTSLAGGFEQYF.

This clonotype was recorded once. The V and J genes are TRBV10-3 and TRBJ1-6; 8 bases are shared with TRBD1. Looked up from germline, CDR1 is ENHRY and CDR2 is SYGVKD. The CDR3 length is 16 residues. Germline trimming cut 3 bases from V and 6 bases from J; bases unmatched to any gene: 7. The DNA for the CDR3 is TGTGCCATCAGTGATACGCTAGGACAGGGTAATTCACCCCTCCACTTT. This gives the protein CAISDTLGQGNSPLHF.

The genes are TRBV10-3 and TRBJ1-6; a weak D match, TRBD1 (5 bases). Germline lookup yields CDR1 ENHRY and CDR2 SYGVKD. Trimming took 8 bases from V and 5 from J, leaving 13 bases between them. This CDR3 is 14 amino acids long. The CDR3 DNA reads TGTGCCATCGGGGGGACGGGAGATAATTCACCCCTCCACTTT. Amino acid sequence: CAIGGTGDNSPLHF.

The chain carries TRBV3-1 and TRBJ2-7; D is perhaps TRBD2 (6 bases). The V and J ends lost 1 base and 1 base respectively, with 11 bases between them. There are 15 residues in the CDR3. In germline, CDR1 is LGHDT, CDR2 YNNKEL (reference sequence). In DNA form, the CDR3 reads TGTGCCAGCAGCCAAGGCGGACTATATTCCTACGAGCAGTACTTC. The encoded protein is CASSQGGLYSYEQYF.

The V gene is TRBV10-3, the J gene TRBJ2-7; TRBD2 matches at 8 bases. The CDR3 runs to 16 residues. The germline V gene has CDR1 ENHRY and CDR2 SYGVKD. V was pared by 2 bases and J by 0 bases, with 6 bases of the junction left unmatched. The DNA for the CDR3 is TGTGCCATCAGTGAGGGTGTAGCGGGGATCTCCTACGAGCAGTACTTC. Its translation is CAISEGVAGISYEQYF.

This clonotype showed up just a few times. The chain carries TRBV28 and TRBJ1-3; D call uncertain. The CDR3 extends over 14 amino acids. V was trimmed by 7 bases and J by 0 bases, leaving 10 bases between them. Germline V gene lookup returns CDR1 MDHEN and CDR2 SYDVKM. The CDR3, as DNA: TGTGCCAGCAACATAGCAGACTCTGGAAACACCATATATTTT. Translation: CASNIADSGNTIYF.

The CDR3 loop reads CASSYRGEGGNEQFF. The CDR3 DNA follows: TGTGCCAGCAGTTACCGGGGGGAGGGAGGTAATGAGCAGTTCTTC. The chain combines TRBV6-1 with TRBJ2-1; 7 bases are shared with TRBD2. Trimming cost V 5 bases and J 7 bases; bases outside gene matches: 11. Germline V gene lookup returns CDR1 MNHNS and CDR2 SASEGT. The CDR3 covers 15 residues.

This clonotype has at least ten counts. This chain links TRBV15 with TRBJ1-2; no definite D call. The length of the CDR3 is 12 residues. CDR1 is LNHNV, CDR2 YYDKDF, per germline (reference sequence). Between the trimmed V and J ends, which lost 8 bases and 0 bases, there was a span of 7 bases. CDR3 sequence (DNA): TGTGCCACCTACAGTTCTAACTATGGCTACACCTTC. Translated: CATYSSNYGYTF.

This clonotype was seen a handful of times. V usage is TRBV7-8 and J usage is TRBJ1-5; a possible D gene is TRBD1 (6 bases). V gave up 6 bases and J gave up 4 bases, with 19 bases separating them. This CDR3 has 16 residues. From germline, CDR1 is SGHVS and CDR2 FQNEAQ. The CDR3 DNA reads TGTGCCAGCAGTCGCCTGTGGGGGGGGGCAAATCAGCCCCAGCATTTT. As protein: CASSRLWGGANQPQHF.

The chain employs TRBV20-1 and TRBJ1-2, with D tentatively TRBD1 (6 bases). The CDR3 runs to 18 residues. From germline, CDR1 is DFQATT and CDR2 SNEGSKA (reference sequence). V lost 6 bases and J 2 bases, leaving 28 bases between the germline ends. The CDR3 spells CSARKASGSYRENYGYTF. For the CDR3, the DNA is TGCAGTGCCCGGAAGGCTAGCGGGTCTTACAGGGAGAACTATGGCTACACCTTC.

This clonotype has at least ten counts. J is TRBJ2-7 and V is TRBV20-1, with D maybe TRBD2 (5 bases). The CDR3 spans 14 residues. CDR1 and CDR2 from the germline V gene are DFQATT and SNEGSKA (reference sequence). V was cut by 1 base and J by 1 base, with 11 bases left in between. CDR3 coding DNA: TGCAGTGCTAGAGGGGCGGGTGAATCCTACGAGCAGTACTTC. It translates to CSARGAGESYEQYF.

This clonotype occurred many times. The rearrangement joins TRBV19 to TRBJ2-7; D is unresolved. Germline-derived CDR1 and CDR2 are LNHDA and SQIVND (reference sequence). There are 13 residues in the CDR3. The V end was cut by 7 bases, the J end by 2 bases, with 12 bases between. The CDR3 region has the DNA TGTGCCAGTAAGGAAGCTGAAACCTACGAGCAGTACTTC. Translation: CASKEAETYEQYF.

This clonotype was seen just once. V usage is TRBV2 and J usage is TRBJ2-5; 8 nucleotides match TRBD2. The CDR3 covers 14 residues. With 6 bases clipped from V and 11 bases from J, the junction kept 14 bases outside the gene matches. Per germline, CDR1 SNHLY and CDR2 FYNNEI. The chain's CDR3 is CASSPSGSGIGQYF. The DNA for the CDR3 is TGTGCCAGCAGCCCCTCAGGTAGCGGGATCGGGCAGTACTTC.

This clonotype was detected many times. This chain connects TRBV28 to TRBJ1-2, with D hard to call. Trimming removed 6 bases at V and 2 bases at J, with 13 bases between. CDR1 MDHEN and CDR2 SYDVKM come from the germline V gene. CDR3 length: 14 residues. The DNA for the CDR3 is TGTGCCAGCAGCCGAGGTGCGGGAAACTATGGCTACACCTTC. Its protein is CASSRGAGNYGYTF.

The V gene is TRBV5-1, the J gene TRBJ2-2, with 10 bases fitting TRBD1. This CDR3 has 15 residues. CDR1 SGHRS and CDR2 YFSETQ come from the germline V gene. The junction had 11 bases not matched to a gene; V was cut back by 4 bases and J by 11 bases. For the CDR3, the DNA is TGCGCCAGCAGCGCCTGGGGGACAGGGGTCGACGAGCTGTTTTTT. Protein product: CASSAWGTGVDELFF. Full variable domain (rest looked up from reference TRBV5-1 and TRBJ2-2): KAGVTQTPRYLIKTRGQQVTLSCSPISGHRSVSWYQQTPGQGLQFLFEYFSETQRNKGNFPGRFSGRQFSNSRSEMNVSTLELGDSALYLCASSAWGTGVDELFFGEGSRLTVL.